A single T cell receptor (beta chain) is shown here with its context. This clonotype was picked up many times. Its recognized antigen is unknown. No qualities accompany the bases; no much larger clone lies one base away. TCR beta CDR3 regions were amplified from RNA transcripts. The first round of RT-PCR for the TCR CDR3 was performed with the HTBI primer set and the Qiagen OneStep RT-PCR kit. Libraries were constructed in a second round of multiplex PCR, after which size selection and purification were performed. Paired-end sequencing of the libraries was performed with 100 bp reads on an Illumina HiSeq2000. For the original study's pipeline: SOAPnuke was used to process the raw data, throwing out any read that contained adapters or uncalled bases, had a mean Phred below 15, or lacked an exact constant-primer or identifier match. COPE v1.2.5 was used to merge the high-quality paired reads, and each unique nucleotide sequence was defined as a clonotype. MiTCR v1.1 was used to align clonotypes to the IMGT TRBV, TRBD and TRBJ reference segments. The analysis included only V-J combinations with a frequency above 0.0001, which together covered 98% to 99.2% of the repertoires. A TCS score was defined as the ratio between F50 (clonal expansion) and ExV (chaos), using BLOSUM62-based TCRdist between CDR3 peptides within each V-J. Welch's t-statistics and random forest reduced 500 to 650 V-J features to roughly 13, which were used in a naive Bayes classifier (R e1071). TCRdb ran its own pipeline on the public reads, namely fastp trimming at Q25 and MiXCR clone calling, and kept in-frame beta chains. Entries that share a CDR3 protein sequence are merged under the most common genes and DNA. What appears here as the V and J calls and clone size reflects TCRdb's work, not the paper's. The table for this sample lists about 270,000 distinct CDR3 sequences; roughly 22% of them were counted only once. The ten most abundant clones make up about a third of the sample.

In the ophthalmopathy patients, disease was moderately to severely active, with a Clinical Activity Score of 3 or more, a NOSPECS grade of 4 or more, and a duration of less than 3 months. The study excluded patients with uncontrolled infections, other autoimmune diseases, pregnancy or lactation. Diagnoses were established on the basis of clinical symptoms, serum thyroxine and TRAb, thyroid ultrasound, and orbital computed tomography. PBMCs were isolated from about 9 ml of fresh peripheral blood by Ficoll-Paque density gradient centrifugation. Trizol reagent was used to extract total RNA, and RNA quality was then checked on an Agilent 2100 Bioanalyzer. The sample belongs to a study of T cells in Graves' hyperthyroidism and ophthalmopathy (dated by TCRdb to between 2018 and 2020). The study in broad terms: Peripheral blood was sampled at the time of initial diagnosis, prior to any treatment. To identify TCR V-J signatures that set the groups apart, the researchers used a discovery cohort of 100 patients, made up of under 45 with Graves' ophthalmopathy and some 58 with stable Graves' hyperthyroidism. Whether ophthalmopathy could be predicted prospectively was tested in an independent validation cohort made up of under 20 hyperthyroidism patients plus 17 patients who later progressed to ophthalmopathy. The 100 discovery patients were randomly split 7:3 into training and test sets. Thyroid tissue and blood T-cell repertoires from about 6 Graves' hyperthyroidism patients were also compared in the study. After sampling, hyperthyroidism patients received methimazole starting at 30 mg daily, and ophthalmopathy patients received high-dose intravenous methylprednisolone. The paper describes TCR Vbeta CDR3 sequencing of about 140 peripheral blood samples, made up of roughly 40 ophthalmopathy patients, 70 to 80 hyperthyroidism patients and 17 progressor patients. The research as a whole found: A model built on a 13 V-J signature distinguished ophthalmopathy from stable hyperthyroidism, reaching around 87% sensitivity and approximately 83% specificity in cross-validation and 80%/75% in testing. Most expanded thyroid clonotypes (frequency above 0.001) were also found in blood, which suggests that blood repertoires may mirror thyroid immune responses. No statistical method was used to set the sample size in advance, and investigators knew the group allocation. In validation, progression to ophthalmopathy was predicted by the model with 70.59% sensitivity and just over 72% specificity, a median of around 5.9 months before onset.

Counted from cysteine to phenylalanine, this CDR3 has 16 amino acids. The only DNA kept is the CDR3, 48 bases in frame from the first base. The CDR1 and CDR2 encoded by the germline V gene are SGHTA and FQGNSA. V was cut back by 5 bases and J by 1 base, leaving a gap of 17 bases between them. This sequence was found in a woman aged 40 to 50 with Graves' ophthalmopathy. The chain couples TRBV7-2 to TRBJ1-1; there is no confident call for the D gene. Input material: blood. The bases read TGTGCCAGCAGCCCGATAGATCGGGGTGCGAACACTGAAGCTTTCTTT. Translation gives CASSPIDRGANTEAFF. Reference TRBV7-2 and TRBJ1-1 genes cover what lies past the CDR3, so the full variable domain is GAGVSQSPSNKVTEKGKDVELRCDPISGHTALYWYRQSLGQGLEFLIYFQGNSAPDKSGLPSDRFSAERTGGSVSTLTIQRTQQEDSAVYLCASSPIDRGANTEAFFGQGTRLTVV.